Shown below are 26 T cell receptor beta chains from a single sample sequenced in a study of blood T cell repertoires in COVID-19. Assay used: immunoSEQ multiplex PCR; TCRdb lists only in-frame clones, some missing. The table includes around 71,000 clones, 85% to 90% detected once. What was sequenced was peripheral blood. The source is a man older than 75 with acute or convalescent COVID-19.

This clone has more than one count but fewer than ten. The CDR3 is CASSQDNGKATHEQYF. CDR3 coding DNA: TGTGCCAGCAGCCAAGATAACGGGAAGGCCACTCACGAGCAGTACTTC. The chain is built from TRBV3-1 (or the pseudogene TRBV3-2) and TRBJ2-7; a weak D match, TRBD2 (5 bases). The germline V gene has CDR1 LGHDT and CDR2 YNNKEL (reference sequence). The CDR3 contains 16 residues. V lost 0 bases, J lost 5 bases, and 17 bases lay in between.

The chain couples TRBV16 to TRBJ2-7; D not resolved. Germline-derived CDR1 and CDR2 are KGHSY and FQNENV. Deletions cut 0 bases from V and 3 bases from J, with 15 bases between. CDR3 length: 16 amino acids. The CDR3 DNA sequence: TGTGCCAGCAGCCAATCTGAGGCCTCCCCAAACTACGAGCAGTACTTC. Translating it yields CASSQSEASPNYEQYF.

The chain joins TRBV7-2 to TRBJ1-2, with 7 nucleotides matching TRBD1. With 5 bases clipped from V and 6 bases from J, the junction kept 6 bases outside the gene matches. This CDR3 has 13 residues. CDR1 SGHTA and CDR2 FQGNSA come from the germline V gene. The CDR3 reads CASSARDRDGYTF. The CDR3 region has the DNA TGTGCCAGCAGCGCCCGGGACAGAGATGGCTACACCTTC.

The chain combines TRBV4-1 with TRBJ1-2; 7 nucleotides align to TRBD1. V was clipped by 4 bases and J by 0 bases; unmatched bases: 5. Germline CDR1 and CDR2: MGHRA and YSYEKL. The CDR3 runs 15 residues. The CDR3 sequence: CASSLDRLTNYGYTF. CDR3 coding DNA: TGCGCCAGCAGCCTGGACAGGCTTACTAACTATGGCTACACCTTC.

This clone was seen once. The chain has TRBV10-1 and TRBJ2-2; D is possibly TRBD2 (6 bases). Germline loops: CDR1 WNHNN, CDR2 SYGVQD (reference sequence). This CDR3 spans 15 amino acids. V was pared by 3 bases and J by 8 bases, with 16 bases between. The CDR3 nucleotides are TGCGCCAGCAGTGAAGGCGGGATACCCTTGGGGGAGCTGTTTTTT. Residues: CASSEGGIPLGELFF.

V usage is TRBV28 and J usage is TRBJ2-7, with D possibly TRBD1 on 6 matching bases. V was shortened by 5 bases and J by 7 bases, with 27 bases between the two germline ends. This CDR3 region has 17 residues. The germline V gene encodes CDR1 MDHEN and CDR2 SYDVKM. CDR3 amino acids: CASSPSSLTGRLGEQYF. The CDR3 nucleotides are TGTGCCAGCAGTCCCTCGTCGTTGACAGGCCGATTAGGGGAGCAGTACTTC. Together with reference TRBV28 and TRBJ2-7, the CDR3 gives the full variable domain: DVKVTQSSRYLVKRTGEKVFLECVQDMDHENMFWYRQDPGLGLRLIYFSYDVKMKEKGDIPEGYSVSREKKERFSLILESASTNQTSMYLCASSPSSLTGRLGEQYFGPGTRLTVT.

DNA of the CDR3: TGTGCCAGCAGCTTATCCCGTGCCATCCATAGCGGGGCAGATACGCAGTATTTT. Residues: CASSLSRAIHSGADTQYF. The chain combines TRBV11-2 with TRBJ2-3, with 8 positions matching TRBD2. V lost 2 bases, J lost 4 bases, and 14 bases stayed unmatched. The CDR3 extends over 18 amino acids. Per the germline V gene, CDR1 is SGHAT and CDR2 is FQNNGV. The variable domain in full, with the rest retrieved from reference TRBV11-2 and TRBJ2-3, is EAGVAQSPRYKIIEKRQSVAFWCNPISGHATLYWYQQILGQGPKLLIQFQNNGVVDDSQLPKDRFSAERLKGVDSTLKIQPAKLEDSAVYLCASSLSRAIHSGADTQYFGPGTRLTVL.

The J gene is TRBJ2-1, the V gene TRBV10-3; 12 bases are a match to TRBD1. The CDR3 runs 17 residues. The germline CDR1 and CDR2 sequences are ENHRY and SYGVKD. V dropped 0 bases and J dropped 9; count of bases not matched to a gene: 9. CDR3 region: CAISESEPGQGAGEQFF. The CDR3 DNA sequence: TGTGCCATCAGTGAGTCAGAGCCGGGACAGGGGGCGGGTGAGCAGTTCTTC.

The count of this clone is one. J is TRBJ1-1 and V is TRBV27, with 8 bases fitting TRBD1. The CDR3 extends over 15 amino acids. The germline gives CDR1 MNHEY, CDR2 SMNVEV (reference sequence). The V segment lost 5 bases and the J segment 1 base; nucleotides outside the gene matches: 6. The CDR3 DNA reads TGTGCCAGCAGTAAGGGACAGGTGAGGAACACTGAAGCTTTCTTT. Protein: CASSKGQVRNTEAFF.

The CDR3, as DNA: TGTGCCAGCGGGCGGGAGGCCCCGGGAGTAGAGACCCAGTACTTC. It is translated as CASGREAPGVETQYF. The chain combines TRBV2 with TRBJ2-5, with 8 bases matching TRBD2. With V trimmed by 8 bases and J by 4 bases, 12 bases remained unmatched. Per the germline V gene, CDR1 is SNHLY and CDR2 is FYNNEI. This CDR3 spans 15 amino acids.

This chain uses TRBV27 with TRBJ2-7; D possibly corresponds to TRBD2 (6 bases). This CDR3 has 16 residues. Germline CDR1 is MNHEY and CDR2 is SMNVEV (reference sequence). V was clipped by 0 bases and J by 0 bases, with 12 bases between them. Written as DNA, the CDR3 is TGTGCCAGCAGTTTATCGGCGGCCGGGAGCTCCTACGAGCAGTACTTC. Protein: CASSLSAAGSSYEQYF.

The V and J genes are TRBV4-3 and TRBJ2-7; D may be TRBD1 (5 bases). Trimming pared 3 bases from V and 0 bases from J, leaving 9 bases between. The germline V gene encodes CDR1 LGHNA and CDR2 YSLEER. The CDR3 length is 14 residues. The CDR3 bases are TGCGCCAGCAGCCAGGCCAGGGACTCCTACGAGCAGTACTTC. This encodes CASSQARDSYEQYF.

The chain employs TRBV7-9 and TRBJ2-3; 9 bases match TRBD2. Germline assignment: CDR1 SEHNR and CDR2 FQNEAQ (reference sequence). After removal of 3 bases from V and 0 bases from J, the junction contained 4 bases not matched to a gene. CDR3 length equals 16 residues. The CDR3 loop is CASSFRLAASTDTQYF. The CDR3 DNA follows: TGTGCCAGCAGCTTTCGACTAGCGGCAAGCACAGATACGCAGTATTTT.

Concerning this clone itself: At one end the junction does not follow the germline gene, possibly because of a read error. The rearrangement joins TRBV6-1 to TRBJ2-7, with 7 bases fitting TRBD1. This CDR3 spans 13 amino acids. Germline V CDR1 and CDR2: MNHNS, SASEGT. In DNA form, the CDR3 reads TGTGCCAGCAGGGAAGGGGGCGGCGACGAGCAGTACTTC. As protein: CASREGGGDEQYF.

The chain combines TRBV6-5 with TRBJ2-7; D may be TRBD2 (5 bases). V was shortened by 2 bases and J by 2 bases, with 10 bases between the two germline ends. The CDR3 totals 14 residues. Germline assignment: CDR1 MNHEY and CDR2 SVGAGI. The CDR3 protein is CASSYDPGTYEQYF. The CDR3 DNA follows: TGTGCCAGCAGTTACGATCCGGGGACCTACGAGCAGTACTTC.

This clone has only one observation. The rearrangement joins TRBV11-2 to TRBJ2-7; 8 bases are shared with TRBD2. Germline trimming cut 1 base from V and 3 bases from J; bases unmatched to any gene: 5. The CDR3 has 15 residues. The germline V gene encodes CDR1 SGHAT and CDR2 FQNNGV. This chain's CDR3 is CASSLASGGGYEQYF. CDR3 nucleotide sequence: TGTGCCAGCAGCTTAGCCAGCGGGGGCGGCTACGAGCAGTACTTC.

The chain has TRBV6-5 and TRBJ2-1; TRBD1 aligns across 10 bases. CDR1 and CDR2 from the germline V gene are MNHEY and SVGAGI. This CDR3 contains 16 residues. The V segment lost 2 bases and the J segment 8 bases; nucleotides outside the gene matches: 9. CDR3 in DNA: TGTGCCAGCAGTTACCTGACAGGGGGCGGTCTCCATGAGCAGTTCTTC. Residues: CASSYLTGGGLHEQFF.

V usage is TRBV5-1 and J usage is TRBJ1-1, with a weak D call TRBD1 (6 bases). Germline V CDR1 and CDR2: SGHRS, YFSETQ. V lost 0 bases to trimming and J lost 4 bases, with 10 bases between them. The length of the CDR3 is 14 residues. CDR3 in DNA: TGCGCCAGCAGCTTGGTTCTGGGGGCCACTGAAGCTTTCTTT. Residues: CASSLVLGATEAFF.

CDR3 DNA: TGTGCCAGCAGCTCTCCCCCGGGACTAGCGGCCGGGGCCAACGTCCTGACTTTC. Residues: CASSSPPGLAAGANVLTF. This chain joins TRBV7-9 and TRBJ2-6; 11 nucleotides line up with TRBD2. The V and J ends lost 4 bases and 4 bases, in that order; junction bases with no gene match: 9. CDR3 size: 18 residues. CDR1 SEHNR and CDR2 FQNEAQ come from the germline V gene (reference sequence).

The CDR3 loop reads CASSLGTGDTGELFF. CDR3 nucleotides: TGCGCCAGCAGCTTGGGGACAGGGGACACCGGGGAGCTGTTTTTT. This chain uses TRBV5-1 with TRBJ2-2; 9 nucleotides align to TRBD1. Unmatched junction bases numbered 0, after V lost 0 bases and J lost 3 bases. The germline V gene encodes CDR1 SGHRS and CDR2 YFSETQ. The CDR3 covers 15 residues.

The J gene is TRBJ1-5, the V gene TRBV18, with 8 bases identical to TRBD1. The CDR3 contains 16 residues. The germline gives CDR1 KGHSH, CDR2 LQKENI. V shed 3 bases, J shed 0 bases, and the junction held 4 bases outside the gene matches. The chain's CDR3 is CASSPDRGASNQPQHF. CDR3 in DNA: TGTGCCAGCTCACCTGACAGGGGAGCTAGCAATCAGCCCCAGCATTTT.

The chain has TRBV11-2 and TRBJ2-3, with TRBD1 identical over 10 bases. The ends lost 5 bases at V and 0 bases at J; junction bases unmatched: 5. Per the germline V gene, CDR1 is SGHAT and CDR2 is FQNNGV. CDR3 length: 16 amino acids. The CDR3 loop reads CASSLRQGASTDTQYF. In DNA form, the CDR3 reads TGTGCCAGCAGCCTCCGACAGGGGGCTAGCACAGATACGCAGTATTTT.

The J gene is TRBJ1-1, the V gene TRBV30, with 7 bases identical to TRBD1. The germline gives CDR1 GTSNPN, CDR2 SVGIG (reference sequence). The CDR3 spans 13 residues. Trimming removed 8 bases from V and 2 bases from J; junction bases left unmatched: 8. CDR3 nucleotides: TGTGCCCTTAGGGGACAGTTAAACACTGAAGCTTTCTTT. Its translation is CALRGQLNTEAFF.

The chain carries TRBV7-2 and TRBJ2-3; 8 bases fit TRBD2. This CDR3 comprises 16 residues. Germline V CDR1 and CDR2: SGHTA, FQGNSA. J was trimmed by 2 bases and V by 4 bases; bases with no gene match: 8. CDR3 DNA: TGTGCCAGCAGCTGGCTGGGTAGCGGGAACACAGATACGCAGTATTTT. Encoded protein: CASSWLGSGNTDTQYF.

This clone has a handful of counts. The rearrangement joins TRBV4-1 to TRBJ2-3; possibly TRBD2 for D (5 bases). The CDR3 spans 17 residues. Germline CDR1 reads MGHRA; CDR2 reads YSYEKL. Trimming pared 1 base from V and 3 bases from J, leaving 17 bases between. The CDR3 DNA is TGCGCCAGCAGCCAAGTGGCGGCCTCCCGGGAAACAGATACGCAGTATTTT. This encodes CASSQVAASRETDTQYF.

The chain employs TRBV29-1 and TRBJ2-1, with unresolved D. The CDR3 totals 11 residues. Germline CDR1 SQVTM, CDR2 ANQGSEA. CDR3: CFISSYNEQFF. CDR3 nucleotide sequence: TGCTTCATTAGCTCCTACAATGAGCAGTTCTTC.